The sequence of this T cell receptor beta chain was determined in a study of breast tumors, draining lymph nodes, adjacent tissues. In TCRdb, the multiplex PCR reads were re-called with MiXCR into one record per CDR3 protein. This sample has about 21,000 distinct CDR3 sequences, with approximately 49% found just once. About this clonotype: Its target is not known.

Findings of the study overall: Tumor repertoires ranked between lymph nodes and nontumor tissue in diversity, with V and J gene preferences.

From germline, CDR1 is SGHTA and CDR2 FQGNSA. The CDR3 sequence is 13 residues long. V was pared by 3 bases and J by 9 bases, with 9 bases between. The chain combines TRBV7-2 with TRBJ1-6; tentative D call: TRBD1 (6 bases). The TCR originated in a female donor with breast cancer. Some clones in this sample may be carry-over from other donors' samples. The sequencing sample was made of breast tumor tissue. CDR3 sequence reads: CASSFQQGSPLHF. The CDR3 bases are TGTGCCAGCAGCTTCCAACAGGGTTCACCCCTCCACTTT.